The 11 T cell receptor beta chains below all came from one sample that was sequenced in a study of beta chain features in type 1 diabetes. These receptors lack a known antigen. Study-level results: All four CD4+ subsets of Type 1 diabetes patients contained TCRB CDR3s that were moderately but significantly shorter.

Sequencing targeted expressed TCRB transcripts, as all isolated RNA had been reverse transcribed. Sequenced by immunoSEQ multiplex PCR; TCRdb stores in-frame clones only, minus some. This table has about 650,000 clones, 9.5% to 15% appearing once. The sample consisted of naive CD4+ T cells from blood. Source of these receptors: a man under 40 with type 1 diabetes.

V usage is TRBV7-2 and J usage is TRBJ2-4, with a weak D call TRBD2 (7 bases). Trimming cost V 6 bases and J 5 bases, with 20 bases left between them. Germline values: CDR1 SGHTA, CDR2 FQGNSA. The CDR3 consists of 16 residues. The CDR3 region has the DNA TGTGCCAGCAGTCCTCGGGGGGCCATTTCCCAAAACATTCAGTACTTC. As protein: CASSPRGAISQNIQYF.

This clone was seen a few times. The V call is TRBV6-5, the J call TRBJ2-5; tentative D call: TRBD1 (5 bases). This CDR3 spans 14 amino acids. Trimming removed 0 bases at V and 5 bases at J, with 10 bases between. Germline V lookup: CDR1 MNHEY, CDR2 SVGAGI. The CDR3 sequence is CASSYSRGYETQYF. The DNA of the CDR3 is TGTGCCAGCAGTTACTCAAGGGGCTACGAGACCCAGTACTTC.

The rearrangement links TRBV11-3 to TRBJ2-3; perhaps TRBD2 as D (5 bases). V lost 1 base to trimming and J lost 5 bases, with 13 bases between them. The length of the CDR3 is 15 residues. Germline V gene data show CDR1 as SGHNT and CDR2 as YENEEA. CDR3 loop: CASSLGGQSKDTQYF. The CDR3 DNA sequence: TGTGCCAGCAGCTTAGGCGGGCAGTCCAAAGATACGCAGTATTTT.

This clone was recorded only once. The chain couples TRBV9 to TRBJ2-6; D unclear. Germline lookup yields CDR1 SGDLS and CDR2 YYNGEE. The CDR3 consists of 17 residues. V was clipped by 2 bases and J by 0 bases, with 12 bases between them. CDR3 residues: CASSVPLRSSGANVLTF. The DNA of the CDR3 is TGTGCCAGCAGCGTCCCTTTGAGGTCCTCTGGGGCCAACGTCCTGACTTTC.

The chain recombines TRBV30 with TRBJ2-3, with 12 positions matching TRBD2. The CDR3 runs 15 residues. Germline CDR1 is GTSNPN and CDR2 is SVGIG (reference sequence). J lost 2 bases, V lost 6 bases, and 6 bases had no gene match. CDR3 in DNA: TGTGCCTGCGCCCTAGCGGGGGGGTTCACAGATACGCAGTATTTT. Amino acid sequence: CACALAGGFTDTQYF. Combining the CDR3 with reference TRBV30 and TRBJ2-3 gives the whole variable domain SQTIHQWPATLVQPVGSPLSLECTVEGTSNPNLYWYRQAAGRGLQLLFYSVGIGQISSEVPQNLSASRPQDRQFILSSKKLLLSDSGFYLCACALAGGFTDTQYFGPGTRLTVL.

This clone was found many times. This chain's CDR3 is CASSKDRDEQYF. The CDR3 region has the DNA TGTGCCAGCAGCAAAGACAGGGACGAGCAGTACTTC. The chain links TRBV9 to TRBJ2-7, with 7 nucleotides matching TRBD1. CDR1 SGDLS and CDR2 YYNGEE come from the germline V gene. V shed 4 bases, J shed 5 bases, and the junction held 3 bases outside the gene matches. The CDR3 consists of 12 residues.

The V and J genes are TRBV10-2 and TRBJ1-5; 9 bases line up with TRBD1. J was trimmed by 8 bases and V by 7 bases; bases with no gene match: 6. CDR3 size: 13 residues. Looked up from germline, CDR1 is WSHSY and CDR2 is SAAADI. DNA of the CDR3: TGCGCCAGCAAGGGACAGGGCCCGGAGCCCCAGCATTTT. It translates to CASKGQGPEPQHF.

The V and J genes are TRBV6-6 and TRBJ1-2; TRBD1 might be the D (5 bases). The V end was cut by 5 bases, the J end by 5 bases, with 15 bases between. Germline CDR1 is MNHNY and CDR2 is SVGAGI (reference sequence). The CDR3 loop spans 14 amino acids. CDR3 nucleotide sequence: TGTGCCAGCAGTCCCGGGACCACGGATTATGGCTACACCTTC. It specifies CASSPGTTDYGYTF.

J is TRBJ2-7 and V is TRBV7-9; the D gene could be TRBD1 or TRBD2 (5 bases each). CDR3 length: 14 amino acids. The germline CDR1 and CDR2 sequences are SEHNR and FQNEAQ (reference sequence). The ends were cut back, 5 bases at V and 0 bases at J, with 11 bases in the middle. CDR3 nucleotide sequence: TGTGCCAGCAGCCTGACCGGGGCCTCCTACGAGCAGTACTTC. Encoded protein: CASSLTGASYEQYF.

This clone was detected a few times. The chain employs TRBV10-3 and TRBJ2-2, with TRBD1 as a possible D gene (6 bases). Trimming left V 4 bases short and J 6 bases short, with 15 bases between. CDR3 size: 15 residues. Germline loops: CDR1 ENHRY, CDR2 SYGVKD. The CDR3 protein is CAISGGQGLAGELFF. In DNA form, the CDR3 reads TGTGCCATCAGTGGTGGTCAGGGGCTGGCCGGGGAGCTGTTTTTT.

The sample holds a few counts of this clone. The chain couples TRBV4-3 to TRBJ2-1; D not resolved. V lost 0 bases and J 7 bases, leaving 7 bases between the germline ends. CDR3 size: 13 residues. The germline V gene encodes CDR1 LGHNA and CDR2 YSLEER. CDR3 sequence: CASSQESRNEQFF. The CDR3 DNA reads as TGCGCCAGCAGCCAAGAATCTAGAAATGAGCAGTTCTTC.